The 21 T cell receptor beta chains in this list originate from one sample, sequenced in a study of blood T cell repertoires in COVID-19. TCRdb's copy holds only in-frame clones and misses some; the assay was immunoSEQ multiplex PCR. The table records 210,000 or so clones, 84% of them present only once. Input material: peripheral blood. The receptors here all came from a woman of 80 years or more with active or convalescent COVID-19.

CDR3: CASSLGGGAFGELFF. The CDR3 DNA is TGTGCCAGCAGCTTAGGCGGGGGGGCCTTCGGGGAGCTGTTTTTT. V usage is TRBV13 and J usage is TRBJ2-2; 8 positions match TRBD2. This CDR3 is built from 15 residues. The germline gives CDR1 PRHDT, CDR2 FYEKMQ (reference sequence). The ends lost 0 bases at V and 7 bases at J; junction bases unmatched: 4.

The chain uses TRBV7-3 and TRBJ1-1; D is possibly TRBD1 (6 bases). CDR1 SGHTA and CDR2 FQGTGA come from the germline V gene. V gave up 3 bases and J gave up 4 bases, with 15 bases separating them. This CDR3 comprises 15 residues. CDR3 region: CASSFNGQHPTEAFF. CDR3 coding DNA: TGTGCCAGCAGCTTTAATGGACAGCATCCCACTGAAGCTTTCTTT.

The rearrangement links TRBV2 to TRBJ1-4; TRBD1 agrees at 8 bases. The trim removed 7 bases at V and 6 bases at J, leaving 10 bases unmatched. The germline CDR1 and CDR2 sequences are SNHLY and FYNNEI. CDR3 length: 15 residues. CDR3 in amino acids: CASTVQGQGYEKLFF. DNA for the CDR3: TGTGCCAGCACTGTGCAAGGACAGGGCTATGAAAAACTGTTTTTT.

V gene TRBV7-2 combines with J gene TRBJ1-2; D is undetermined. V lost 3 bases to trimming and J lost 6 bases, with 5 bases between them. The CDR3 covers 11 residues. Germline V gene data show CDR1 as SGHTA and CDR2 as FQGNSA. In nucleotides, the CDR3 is TGTGCCAGCAGCTTCTACGATGGCTACACCTTC. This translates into CASSFYDGYTF.

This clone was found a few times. The CDR3 here is CASSAHGGGYTF. Here the CDR3 DNA reads TGTGCCAGCAGCGCCCACGGAGGCGGCTACACCTTC. This rearrangement joins TRBV9 to TRBJ1-2, with D hard to call. The CDR3 covers 12 residues. V lost 3 bases and J 8 bases, leaving 11 bases between the germline ends. CDR1 is SGDLS and CDR2 is YYNGEE in the germline V gene.

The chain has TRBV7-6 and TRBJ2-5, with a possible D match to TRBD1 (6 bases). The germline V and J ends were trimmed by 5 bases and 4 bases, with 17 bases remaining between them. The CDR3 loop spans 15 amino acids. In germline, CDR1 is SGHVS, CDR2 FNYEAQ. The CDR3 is CASSLNGGAGETQYF. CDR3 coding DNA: TGTGCCAGCAGCCTCAATGGGGGCGCAGGAGAGACCCAGTACTTC. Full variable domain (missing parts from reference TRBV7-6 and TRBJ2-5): GAGVSQSPRYKVTKRGQDVALRCDPISGHVSLYWYRQALGQGPEFLTYFNYEAQQDKSGLPNDRFSAERPEGSISTLTIQRTEQRDSAMYRCASSLNGGAGETQYFGPGTRLLVL.

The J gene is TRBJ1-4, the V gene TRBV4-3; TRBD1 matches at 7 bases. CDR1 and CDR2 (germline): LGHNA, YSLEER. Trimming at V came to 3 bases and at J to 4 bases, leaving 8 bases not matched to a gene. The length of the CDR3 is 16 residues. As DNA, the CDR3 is TGCGCCAGCAGCCAGCTGCCGGGACAGAATAATGAAAAACTGTTTTTT. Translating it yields CASSQLPGQNNEKLFF.

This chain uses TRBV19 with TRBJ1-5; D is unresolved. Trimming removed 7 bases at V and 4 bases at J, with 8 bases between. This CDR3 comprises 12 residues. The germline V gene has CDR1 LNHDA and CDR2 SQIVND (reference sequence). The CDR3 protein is CASNFENQPQHF. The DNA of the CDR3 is TGTGCCAGTAACTTCGAAAATCAGCCCCAGCATTTT.

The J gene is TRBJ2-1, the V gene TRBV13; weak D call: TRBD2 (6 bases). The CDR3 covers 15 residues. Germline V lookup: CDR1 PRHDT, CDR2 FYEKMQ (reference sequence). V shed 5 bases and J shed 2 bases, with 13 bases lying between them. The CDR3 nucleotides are TGTGCCAGCAGCCTCCGGGGGAGGCCCTACAATGAGCAGTTCTTC. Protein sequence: CASSLRGRPYNEQFF.

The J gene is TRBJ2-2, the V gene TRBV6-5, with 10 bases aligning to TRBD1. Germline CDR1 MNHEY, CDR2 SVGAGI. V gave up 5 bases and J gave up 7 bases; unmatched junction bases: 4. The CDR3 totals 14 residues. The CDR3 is CASSRGTGDGELFF. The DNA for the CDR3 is TGTGCCAGCAGTCGAGGGACAGGGGACGGGGAGCTGTTTTTT.

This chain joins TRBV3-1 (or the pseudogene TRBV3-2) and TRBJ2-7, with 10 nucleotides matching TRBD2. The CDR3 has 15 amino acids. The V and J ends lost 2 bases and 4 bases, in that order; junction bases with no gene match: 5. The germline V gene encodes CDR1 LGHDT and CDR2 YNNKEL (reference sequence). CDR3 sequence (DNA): TGTGCCAGCAGCCAAAGCGGGGGGGCCTGGTACGAGCAGTACTTC. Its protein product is CASSQSGGAWYEQYF.

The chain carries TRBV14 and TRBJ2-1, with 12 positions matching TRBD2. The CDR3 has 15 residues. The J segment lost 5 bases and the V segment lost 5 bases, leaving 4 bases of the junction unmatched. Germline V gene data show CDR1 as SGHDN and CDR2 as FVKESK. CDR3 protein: CASSSLAGGHNEQFF. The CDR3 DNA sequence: TGTGCCAGCAGCTCACTAGCGGGAGGACACAATGAGCAGTTCTTC.

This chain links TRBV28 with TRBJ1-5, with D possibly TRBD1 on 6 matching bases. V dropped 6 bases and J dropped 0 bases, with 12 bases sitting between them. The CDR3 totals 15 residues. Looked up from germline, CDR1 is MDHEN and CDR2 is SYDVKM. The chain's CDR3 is CASSGTPYSNQPQHF. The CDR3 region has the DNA TGTGCCAGCAGCGGGACACCATATAGCAATCAGCCCCAGCATTTT.

DNA of the CDR3: TGTGCCAGCAGTGAACCTCGCGGGGGCTCCTACGAGCAGTACTTC. Translating gives CASSEPRGGSYEQYF. The chain has TRBV2 and TRBJ2-7; 7 bases agree with TRBD2. Per germline, CDR1 SNHLY and CDR2 FYNNEI. This CDR3 spans 15 amino acids. The junction had 4 bases not matched to a gene; V was cut back by 2 bases and J by 0 bases.

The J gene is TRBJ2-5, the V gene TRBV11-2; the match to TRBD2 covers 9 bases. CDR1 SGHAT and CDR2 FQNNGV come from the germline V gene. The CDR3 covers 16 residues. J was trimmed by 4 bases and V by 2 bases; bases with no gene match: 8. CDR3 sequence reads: CASSLRPAGGGETQYF. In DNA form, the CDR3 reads TGTGCCAGCAGCTTACGGCCAGCGGGGGGCGGAGAGACCCAGTACTTC.

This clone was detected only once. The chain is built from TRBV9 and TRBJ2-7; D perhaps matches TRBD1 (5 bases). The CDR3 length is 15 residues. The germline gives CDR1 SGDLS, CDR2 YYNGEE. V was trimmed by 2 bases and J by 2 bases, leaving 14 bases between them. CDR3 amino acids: CASSVRQNPTYEQYF. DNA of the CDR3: TGTGCCAGCAGCGTTAGACAGAATCCAACCTACGAGCAGTACTTC.

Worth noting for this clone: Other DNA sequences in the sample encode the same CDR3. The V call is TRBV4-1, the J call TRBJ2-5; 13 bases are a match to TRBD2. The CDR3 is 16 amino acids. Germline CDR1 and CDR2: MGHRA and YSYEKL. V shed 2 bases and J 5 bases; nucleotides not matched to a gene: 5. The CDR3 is CASSQTSGGAQETQYF. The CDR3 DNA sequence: TGCGCCAGCAGCCAAACTAGCGGGGGGGCCCAGGAGACCCAGTACTTC.

For the CDR3, the DNA is TGTGCCAGTTCCCTCGGTGGCGCCGGGGCAGATACGCAGTATTTT. Translated, it gives CASSLGGAGADTQYF. The chain uses TRBV7-3 and TRBJ2-3; D perhaps matches TRBD2 (5 bases). V was trimmed by 9 bases and J by 4 bases, leaving 20 bases between them. The CDR3 length is 15 residues. Germline values: CDR1 SGHTA, CDR2 FQGTGA.

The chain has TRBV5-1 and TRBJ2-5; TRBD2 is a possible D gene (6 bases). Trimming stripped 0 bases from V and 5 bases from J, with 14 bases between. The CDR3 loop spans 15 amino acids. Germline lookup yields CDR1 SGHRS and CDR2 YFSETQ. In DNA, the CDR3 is TGCGCCAGCAGCTTGGTCGGGGGACGGCGTGAGACCCAGTACTTC. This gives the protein CASSLVGGRRETQYF. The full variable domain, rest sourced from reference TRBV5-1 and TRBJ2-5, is KAGVTQTPRYLIKTRGQQVTLSCSPISGHRSVSWYQQTPGQGLQFLFEYFSETQRNKGNFPGRFSGRQFSNSRSEMNVSTLELGDSALYLCASSLVGGRRETQYFGPGTRLLVL.

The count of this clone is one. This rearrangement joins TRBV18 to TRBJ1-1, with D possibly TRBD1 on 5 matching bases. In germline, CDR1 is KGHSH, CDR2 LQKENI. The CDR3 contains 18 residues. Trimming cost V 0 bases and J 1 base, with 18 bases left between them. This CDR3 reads CASSPPLARDSRNTEAFF. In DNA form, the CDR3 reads TGTGCCAGCTCACCACCCCTGGCCAGGGACTCCAGGAACACTGAAGCTTTCTTT.

This CDR3 reads CASSRPGTTYGYTF. The DNA for the CDR3 is TGTGCCAGCAGCCGTCCCGGGACTACGTATGGCTACACCTTC. The chain uses TRBV7-3 and TRBJ1-2; D perhaps matches TRBD1 (5 bases). Germline V gives CDR1 SGHTA, CDR2 FQGTGA. The V and J ends lost 5 bases and 5 bases respectively, with 15 bases between them. The CDR3 length is 14 residues.